The 32 T cell receptor beta chains listed next were all sequenced from one sample in a study of cytomegalovirus exposure and HLA in healthy donors. PCR primers comprised 60 Vbeta and 13 Jbeta primers. Produced via immunoSEQ multiplex PCR; TCRdb's table is partial and in-frame only. The sample lists about 160,000 clones, approximately 90% occurring once. The sequencing input was PBMCs. These receptors were taken from a woman in her 30s in good health and CMV-seronegative.

The genes are TRBV10-1 and TRBJ2-7; TRBD2 is a possible D gene (6 bases). The CDR3 spans 13 residues. Germline V gene lookup returns CDR1 WNHNN and CDR2 SYGVQD (reference sequence). The V end was cut by 3 bases, the J end by 3 bases, with 9 bases between. CDR3 DNA: TGCGCCAGCAGTGATCGGGGGATCTACGAGCAGTACTTC. Encoded protein: CASSDRGIYEQYF.

The J gene is TRBJ1-2, the V gene TRBV6-1, with 7 bases identical to TRBD1. After removal of 10 bases from V and 5 bases from J, the junction contained 10 bases not matched to a gene. Germline V gene sequence: CDR1 MNHNS, CDR2 SASEGT. This CDR3 contains 13 residues. The CDR3 region has the DNA TGTGCCATCGCCCCGACAGGGAGATATGGCTACACCTTC. Its protein is CAIAPTGRYGYTF.

V gene TRBV6-5 combines with J gene TRBJ2-2; 8 bases match TRBD1. Germline lookup yields CDR1 MNHEY and CDR2 SVGAGI. This CDR3 is built from 15 residues. Trimming cost V 6 bases and J 4 bases; bases outside gene matches: 7. CDR3 coding DNA: TGTGCCAGCAGCGCAGGCGGGACAGGCACCGGGGAGCTGTTTTTT. Its translation is CASSAGGTGTGELFF.

The rearrangement joins TRBV6-1 to TRBJ1-2, with D uncertain. The germline gives CDR1 MNHNS, CDR2 SASEGT. Trimming cost V 7 bases and J 8 bases, with 11 bases left between them. This CDR3 is 11 amino acids long. CDR3 sequence (DNA): TGTGCCAGCAACAGAAGTTGGGGCTACACCTTC. It codes for CASNRSWGYTF.

V usage is TRBV18 and J usage is TRBJ2-5; 7 nucleotides match TRBD1. Germline V lookup: CDR1 KGHSH, CDR2 LQKENI. J gave up 4 bases and V 0 bases, and 11 bases lay outside the gene matches. The CDR3 has 17 residues. CDR3 bases: TGTGCCAGCTCACCACCGACAGGGCAGGGGATGGGAGAGACCCAGTACTTC. Its translation is CASSPPTGQGMGETQYF.

The chain uses TRBV19 and TRBJ1-4; 8 bases fit TRBD1. V was pared by 6 bases and J by 5 bases, with 5 bases of the junction left unmatched. Germline-derived CDR1 and CDR2 are LNHDA and SQIVND (reference sequence). There are 14 residues in the CDR3. This CDR3 reads CASRTGDRNEKLFF. The CDR3 DNA follows: TGTGCCAGTAGGACCGGGGACAGGAATGAAAAACTGTTTTTT.

The rearrangement uses TRBV9 and TRBJ2-6, with D possibly matching TRBD2 (6 bases). Deletions cut 3 bases from V and 0 bases from J, with 22 bases between. The length of the CDR3 is 20 residues. Germline V gene lookup returns CDR1 SGDLS and CDR2 YYNGEE. The CDR3 nucleotides are TGTGCCAGCAGCGCCAGAGCCCCGGGACTTGTAAACTCTGGGGCCAACGTCCTGACTTTC. Protein sequence: CASSARAPGLVNSGANVLTF.

The chain has TRBV7-8 and TRBJ2-4, with TRBD2 identical over 8 bases. The germline CDR1 and CDR2 sequences are SGHVS and FQNEAQ. This CDR3 is 16 amino acids long. Germline trimming cut 1 base from V and 0 bases from J; bases unmatched to any gene: 2. The CDR3 region has the DNA TGTGCCAGCAGCTTAGGTAGCGGGACAGCCAAAAACATTCAGTACTTC. It is translated as CASSLGSGTAKNIQYF.

The V and J genes are TRBV7-2 and TRBJ1-5; D not resolved. V lost 3 bases, J lost 4 bases, and 13 bases lay in between. Per the germline V gene, CDR1 is SGHTA and CDR2 is FQGNSA. This CDR3 has 15 residues. The CDR3 DNA reads as TGTGCCAGCAGCTTCGGGGTGGCTGCAAATCAGCCCCAGCATTTT. Translation: CASSFGVAANQPQHF.

The genes are TRBV19 and TRBJ2-7, with TRBD1 matching over 12 bases. J lost 5 bases, V lost 2 bases, and 10 bases had no gene match. CDR3 size: 17 residues. Germline lookup yields CDR1 LNHDA and CDR2 SQIVND (reference sequence). The CDR3 spells CASSIIPGTGGFDEQYF. The DNA of the CDR3 is TGTGCCAGTAGTATAATCCCCGGGACAGGGGGCTTCGACGAGCAGTACTTC. Complete variable domain (other parts from reference TRBV19 and TRBJ2-7): DGGITQSPKYLFRKEGQNVTLSCEQNLNHDAMYWYRQDPGQGLRLIYYSQIVNDFQKGDIAEGYSVSREKKESFPLTVTSAQKNPTAFYLCASSIIPGTGGFDEQYFGPGTRLTVT.

The chain carries TRBV5-1 and TRBJ2-7; a possible D gene is TRBD1 (7 bases). CDR3 size: 15 residues. Germline V lookup: CDR1 SGHRS, CDR2 YFSETQ. Trimming removed 2 bases from V and 4 bases from J, with 16 bases in between. The CDR3 loop reads CASSFEATGTYEQYF. The CDR3 DNA reads as TGCGCCAGCAGCTTTGAGGCGACAGGGACTTACGAGCAGTACTTC.

The V and J genes are TRBV5-1 and TRBJ2-7; perhaps TRBD1 as D (6 bases). Trimming stripped 4 bases from V and 5 bases from J, with 13 bases between. Per the germline V gene, CDR1 is SGHRS and CDR2 is YFSETQ. The CDR3 covers 13 residues. In nucleotides, the CDR3 is TGCGCCAGCAGCCTCGGGACAATTGACGAGCAGTACTTC. Protein: CASSLGTIDEQYF.

V and J are TRBV4-3 and TRBJ1-5, with D tentatively TRBD1 (6 bases). CDR3 length equals 15 residues. Germline V gene data show CDR1 as LGHNA and CDR2 as YSLEER. Trimming pared 1 base from V and 4 bases from J, leaving 11 bases between. The DNA of the CDR3 is TGCGCCAGCAGCCAAGCGAGAGGGGGAAATCAGCCCCAGCATTTT. Amino acids: CASSQARGGNQPQHF.

The J gene is TRBJ1-2, the V gene TRBV10-3; D may be TRBD1 (6 bases). CDR1 ENHRY and CDR2 SYGVKD come from the germline V gene. CDR3 length: 11 residues. Trimming shortened V by 8 bases and J by 7 bases, and 11 bases separated the two germline ends. CDR3 DNA: TGTGCCATCGCAGGGGCGGGTGGCTACACCTTC. It encodes CAIAGAGGYTF.

Concerning this clone: One junction end does not reproduce the germline sequence, and a read error may be involved. Other DNA sequences in the sample encode the same CDR3. V usage is TRBV5-1 and J usage is TRBJ2-2, with D maybe TRBD2 (6 bases). CDR3 length: 16 amino acids. Germline CDR1 reads SGHRS; CDR2 reads YFSETQ. CDR3 sequence (DNA): TGCGCCAGCCGCATACTAGGAGGGAGAAACACCGGGGAGCTGTTTTTC. It specifies CASRILGGRNTGELFF. The full variable domain, with the rest looked up from reference TRBV5-1 and TRBJ2-2, is KAGVTQTPRYLIKTRGQQVTLSCSPISGHRSVSWYQQTPGQGLQFLFEYFSETQRNKGNFPGRFSGRQFSNSRSEMNVSTLELGDSALYLCASRILGGRNTGELFFGEGSRLTVL.

The CDR3 DNA reads as TGTGCCAGCAGCTTAGGGCACTCAGGAAACACCATATATTTT. The encoded protein is CASSLGHSGNTIYF. This chain uses TRBV7-9 with TRBJ2-2, with unresolved D. The J call is uncertain, as TRBJ1-3 better fits the DNA end. Germline V CDR1 and CDR2: SEHNR, FQNEAQ (reference sequence). The CDR3 is 14 amino acids.

This chain links TRBV18 with TRBJ1-1; no clear D gene. The V and J ends lost 3 bases and 0 bases respectively, with 8 bases between them. CDR3 length: 14 amino acids. Germline V gene lookup returns CDR1 KGHSH and CDR2 LQKENI. The CDR3: CASSPEMMNTEAFF. CDR3 bases: TGTGCCAGCTCACCCGAGATGATGAACACTGAAGCTTTCTTT.

This clone was detected once. This chain connects TRBV5-4 to TRBJ1-2; 7 nucleotides match TRBD1. This CDR3 is 14 amino acids long. Germline CDR1 SGHNT, CDR2 YYREEE (reference sequence). Unmatched junction bases numbered 4, after V lost 2 bases and J lost 3 bases. The DNA for the CDR3 is TGTGCCAGCAGCTTCGGTGACAGGGACTATGGCTACACCTTC. Protein sequence: CASSFGDRDYGYTF.

This chain connects TRBV30 to TRBJ2-7; perhaps TRBD2 as D (6 bases). Germline assignment: CDR1 GTSNPN and CDR2 SVGIG (reference sequence). Trimming removed 4 bases from V and 0 bases from J, with 13 bases in between. This CDR3 is built from 14 residues. In nucleotides, the CDR3 is TGTGCCTGGACCGCGGGACGCTACTCCTACGAGCAGTACTTC. Translation: CAWTAGRYSYEQYF. Looking up the rest from reference TRBV30 and TRBJ2-7 gives the full variable domain: SQTIHQWPATLVQPVGSPLSLECTVEGTSNPNLYWYRQAAGRGLQLLFYSVGIGQISSEVPQNLSASRPQDRQFILSSKKLLLSDSGFYLCAWTAGRYSYEQYFGPGTRLTVT.

This chain links TRBV28 with TRBJ2-7; 8 bases are a match to TRBD2. This CDR3 has 14 amino acids. The germline CDR1 and CDR2 sequences are MDHEN and SYDVKM. Trimming at V came to 4 bases and at J to 6 bases, leaving 8 bases not matched to a gene. CDR3 nucleotides: TGTGCCAGCAGTTCCCGGACTAGCAATTCCGAGCAGTACTTC. Translating gives CASSSRTSNSEQYF.

This chain links TRBV2 with TRBJ1-5; 8 positions agree with TRBD1. V shed 6 bases, J shed 4 bases, and the junction held 14 bases outside the gene matches. Looked up from germline, CDR1 is SNHLY and CDR2 is FYNNEI. The CDR3 loop spans 17 amino acids. CDR3 DNA: TGTGCCAGCAGCAAAAACGTGCAGGGGGCTAGGAATCAGCCCCAGCATTTT. Its protein is CASSKNVQGARNQPQHF.

This chain connects TRBV5-1 to TRBJ2-5; D is undetermined. Germline V gene sequence: CDR1 SGHRS, CDR2 YFSETQ. Trimming shortened V by 3 bases and J by 4 bases, and 7 bases separated the two germline ends. This CDR3 contains 12 residues. CDR3 coding DNA: TGCGCCAGCAGCTCACCCAGAGAGACCCAGTACTTC. It encodes CASSSPRETQYF.

This clone was picked up one time. This chain joins TRBV4-3 and TRBJ2-2; TRBD1 agrees at 7 bases. The CDR3 length is 15 residues. With 0 bases clipped from V and 6 bases from J, the junction kept 4 bases outside the gene matches. The germline gives CDR1 LGHNA, CDR2 YSLEER. The CDR3 is CASSQEGTVAGELFF. CDR3 in DNA: TGCGCCAGCAGCCAAGAAGGGACAGTCGCCGGGGAGCTGTTTTTT.

The genes are TRBV18 and TRBJ1-2; 7 bases line up with TRBD1. This CDR3 comprises 13 residues. Germline CDR1 reads KGHSH; CDR2 reads LQKENI. Unmatched junction bases numbered 7, after V lost 4 bases and J lost 8 bases. The CDR3 reads CASSLDREVGYTF. In DNA, the CDR3 is TGTGCCAGCTCACTCGACAGGGAGGTGGGCTACACCTTC.

The chain joins TRBV7-8 to TRBJ2-3, with D possibly TRBD2 on 6 matching bases. The ends were cut back, 5 bases at V and 4 bases at J, with 22 bases in the middle. The CDR3 spans 17 residues. Looked up from germline, CDR1 is SGHVS and CDR2 is FQNEAQ. The CDR3: CASSLPGTGAVADTQYF. In DNA form, the CDR3 reads TGTGCCAGCAGCCTCCCTGGGACGGGAGCCGTCGCAGATACGCAGTATTTT.

This clone was seen a handful of times. This chain joins TRBV9 and TRBJ1-2; tentatively, D is TRBD1 (5 bases). V lost 7 bases and J lost 8, with 6 bases in between. Germline CDR1 is SGDLS and CDR2 is YYNGEE. The CDR3 is 9 amino acids. The CDR3 reads CASRGGYTF. In DNA, the CDR3 is TGTGCCAGCCGGGGGGGCTACACCTTC.

V gene TRBV5-1 combines with J gene TRBJ2-4, with D possibly matching TRBD1 (5 bases). Germline V gives CDR1 SGHRS, CDR2 YFSETQ. Trimming took off 4 bases at V and 3 bases at J, with 14 bases between the two ends. CDR3 length: 15 amino acids. The CDR3 here is CASSPGFVDKNIQYF. The CDR3 bases are TGCGCCAGCAGCCCAGGGTTTGTGGACAAAAACATTCAGTACTTC.

The chain is built from TRBV7-8 and TRBJ1-5, with D maybe TRBD1 (5 bases). Germline V gene data show CDR1 as SGHVS and CDR2 as FQNEAQ. Trimming took off 7 bases at V and 4 bases at J, with 20 bases between the two ends. The CDR3 is made up of 16 amino acids. The chain's CDR3 is CASTKWSGGANQPQHF. Written as DNA, the CDR3 is TGTGCCAGCACAAAGTGGAGTGGAGGGGCAAATCAGCCCCAGCATTTT.

This rearrangement joins TRBV18 to TRBJ1-1, with D possibly matching TRBD1 (6 bases). The germline V gene has CDR1 KGHSH and CDR2 LQKENI. This CDR3 is built from 13 residues. V lost 2 bases and J lost 7, with 11 bases in between. The CDR3 protein is CASSPGGFGEAFF. The CDR3 DNA is TGTGCCAGCTCACCAGGGGGCTTCGGTGAAGCTTTCTTT. Filled out from reference TRBV18 and TRBJ1-1, the complete variable domain reads NAGVMQNPRHLVRRRGQEARLRCSPMKGHSHVYWYRQLPEEGLKFMVYLQKENIIDESGMPKERFSAEFPKEGPSILRIQQVVRGDSAAYFCASSPGGFGEAFFGQGTRLTVV.

This chain links TRBV27 with TRBJ2-2; the match to TRBD2 covers 11 bases. Germline loops: CDR1 MNHEY, CDR2 SMNVEV (reference sequence). This CDR3 spans 18 amino acids. V shed 2 bases, J shed 4 bases, and the junction held 9 bases outside the gene matches. The CDR3 DNA reads TGTGCCAGCAGTTTACTAGGTAGCGGGAGGGCGGGCACCGGGGAGCTGTTTTTT. Translated, it gives CASSLLGSGRAGTGELFF.

The chain uses TRBV6-6 and TRBJ2-1; D uncertain. The germline gives CDR1 MNHNY, CDR2 SVGAGI (reference sequence). CDR3 length: 11 residues. V dropped 2 bases and J dropped 9 bases, with 5 bases sitting between them. CDR3 nucleotides: TGTGCCAGCAGTTACGTCGGTGAGCAGTTCTTC. Protein product: CASSYVGEQFF.

The chain couples TRBV30 to TRBJ1-3, with a possible D match to TRBD1 (5 bases). The CDR3 has 14 residues. Trimming removed 0 bases at V and 11 bases at J, with 17 bases between. Per the germline V gene, CDR1 is GTSNPN and CDR2 is SVGIG (reference sequence). The CDR3 nucleotides read TGTGCCTGGAGTGTACGGGGGGGAGGAATCCCCATATATTTT. Its translation is CAWSVRGGGIPIYF.